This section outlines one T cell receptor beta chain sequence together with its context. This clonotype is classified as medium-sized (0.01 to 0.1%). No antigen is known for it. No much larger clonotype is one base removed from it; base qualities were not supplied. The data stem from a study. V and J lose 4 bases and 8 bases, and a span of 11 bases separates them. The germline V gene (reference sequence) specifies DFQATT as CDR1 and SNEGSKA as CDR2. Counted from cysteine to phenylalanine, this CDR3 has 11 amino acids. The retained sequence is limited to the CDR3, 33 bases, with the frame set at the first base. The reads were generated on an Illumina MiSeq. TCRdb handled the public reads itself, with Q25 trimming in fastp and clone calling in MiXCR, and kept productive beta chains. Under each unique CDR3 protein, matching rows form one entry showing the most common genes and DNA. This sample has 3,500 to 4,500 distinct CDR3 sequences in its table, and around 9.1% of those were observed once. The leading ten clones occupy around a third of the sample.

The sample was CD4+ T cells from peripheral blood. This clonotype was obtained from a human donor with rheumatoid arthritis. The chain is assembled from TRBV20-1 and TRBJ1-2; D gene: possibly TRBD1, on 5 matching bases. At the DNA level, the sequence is TGCAGTGCTAATGGGGCCGGGGGCTACACCTTC. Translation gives CSANGAGGYTF.